The 5 T cell receptor beta chains below come from one sample, sequenced in a study of neurological immune-mediated disorders. TCRdb reprocessed the 5' RACE reads with MiXCR, giving one entry per CDR3 protein. Of some 41,000 distinct CDR3 sequences in the sample, roughly 2.5% were seen once. Source material: PBMCs. The receptors were gathered from a man aged 30 to 39 with multiple sclerosis.

This clonotype has ten or more counts. This chain uses TRBV25-1 with TRBJ1-5; D is perhaps TRBD1 (5 bases). Trimming removed 6 bases from V and 6 bases from J, with 12 bases in between. CDR1 MGHDK and CDR2 SYGVNS come from the germline V gene. The CDR3 is 13 residues long. CDR3 in amino acids: CASSGGWGQPQHF. The DNA for the CDR3 is TGTGCCAGCAGCGGGGGATGGGGTCAGCCCCAGCATTTT.

This clonotype was seen ten or more times. This sequence joins TRBV4-3 and TRBJ1-1, with D maybe TRBD1 (5 bases). V lost 4 bases and J lost 1, with 7 bases in between. The germline V gene encodes CDR1 LGHNA and CDR2 YSLEER. This CDR3 comprises 13 residues. This CDR3 is CASSRDGNTEAFF. DNA of the CDR3: TGCGCCAGCAGCCGGGACGGGAACACTGAAGCTTTCTTT.

This clonotype was seen at least ten times. The chain links TRBV5-4 to TRBJ2-3; 12 bases align to TRBD1. This CDR3 is built from 16 residues. Germline V gives CDR1 SGHNT, CDR2 YYREEE (reference sequence). Unmatched junction bases numbered 8, after V lost 5 bases and J lost 4 bases. The CDR3 loop is CASSSPGQGASDTQYF. CDR3 sequence (DNA): TGTGCCAGCAGTTCGCCGGGACAGGGGGCGTCAGATACGCAGTATTTT.

Ten or more counts support this clonotype. This rearrangement joins TRBV20-1 to TRBJ2-1, with 12 bases fitting TRBD2. The CDR3 spans 18 residues. Losses at the gene ends were 0 bases for V and 1 base for J; bases not matched to a gene: 7. CDR1 is DFQATT and CDR2 is SNEGSKA in the germline V gene (reference sequence). Here the CDR3 DNA reads TGCAGTGCTAGAGACCCAAACGGACTAGCGGGATCCTACAATGAGCAGTTCTTC. Amino acids: CSARDPNGLAGSYNEQFF.

The table lists this clonotype with many counts. The chain employs TRBV20-1 and TRBJ1-2; possible D gene TRBD1, 5 bases. This CDR3 contains 13 residues. Trimming shortened V by 4 bases and J by 2 bases, and 11 bases separated the two germline ends. The germline V gene encodes CDR1 DFQATT and CDR2 SNEGSKA (reference sequence). CDR3 sequence reads: CSATSQGNYGYTF. The CDR3 nucleotides read TGCAGTGCTACCAGTCAGGGCAACTATGGCTACACCTTC.